One sample yielded the 28 T cell receptor beta chains listed below, sequenced in a study of blood T cells in healthy people across ages. Alongside a J-beta primer mix, a sample-barcoded 5' primer served in a second PCR lasting roughly 7 to 12 cycles. TCRdb analysed the 5' RACE reads with MiXCR anew, one entry per CDR3 protein. The profile shows hundreds of thousands of distinct CDR3 sequences, roughly 49% of them singletons. The sequenced sample was blood. The receptors derive from a woman aged 55-70 years in good health.

This clonotype was detected many times. The chain uses TRBV27 and TRBJ2-7; TRBD2 agrees at 9 bases. Germline loops: CDR1 MNHEY, CDR2 SMNVEV (reference sequence). This CDR3 region has 16 residues. The trim removed 2 bases at V and 0 bases at J, leaving 5 bases unmatched. The CDR3 DNA reads TGTGCCAGCAGTTTAGTACTAGCGGGTGGCTCCTACGAGCAGTACTTC. Its protein product is CASSLVLAGGSYEQYF.

The chain uses TRBV20-1 and TRBJ2-1, with 8 bases lining up with TRBD2. The CDR3 sequence is 15 residues long. The germline V gene encodes CDR1 DFQATT and CDR2 SNEGSKA (reference sequence). J lost 0 bases, V lost 4 bases, and 5 bases had no gene match. The CDR3 region is CSATRAGASYNEQFF. CDR3 nucleotides: TGCAGTGCTACCAGAGCGGGAGCCTCCTACAATGAGCAGTTCTTC.

The gene calls are TRBV29-1 and TRBJ2-2, with D possibly being TRBD1 (6 bases). CDR1 is SQVTM, CDR2 ANQGSEA, per germline. Trimming removed 7 bases at V and 0 bases at J, with 12 bases between. There are 14 residues in the CDR3. The CDR3 coding sequence is TGCAGCGCCCCGGGACATCCGAACACCGGGGAGCTGTTTTTT. Translating gives CSAPGHPNTGELFF.

This clonotype was seen a few times. This sequence joins TRBV28 and TRBJ2-7; tentatively, D is TRBD2 (6 bases). The CDR3 loop spans 15 amino acids. V gave up 8 bases and J gave up 0 bases, with 17 bases separating them. Per the germline V gene, CDR1 is MDHEN and CDR2 is SYDVKM. CDR3 nucleotide sequence: TGTGCCAGCGGGGGGATAGACGCAAGCTCCTACGAGCAGTACTTC. This sequence encodes CASGGIDASSYEQYF.

This clonotype has just one count. A read error may produce the germline difference seen at one junction end. The chain carries TRBV20-1 and TRBJ2-2, with D unresolved. The CDR3 has 13 residues. Germline V gene sequence: CDR1 DFQATT, CDR2 SNEGSKA (reference sequence). The CDR3 region is CSASSRNSGELFF. The CDR3 DNA sequence: TGCAGTGCTAGTTCGCGCAACAGCGGGGAGCTGTTTTTT.

This clonotype was seen more than once but under ten times. CDR3 loop: CSARDRRLAGAGEQYF. The CDR3, as DNA: TGCAGTGCTAGAGATAGGAGACTAGCGGGAGCGGGAGAGCAGTACTTC. This rearrangement joins TRBV20-1 to TRBJ2-7; 12 positions agree with TRBD2. Trimming removed 0 bases from V and 7 bases from J; junction bases left unmatched: 10. Germline V gene lookup returns CDR1 DFQATT and CDR2 SNEGSKA (reference sequence). The CDR3 consists of 16 residues.

This rearrangement joins TRBV14 to TRBJ2-3; a weak D match, TRBD2 (6 bases). This CDR3 is built from 15 residues. Germline lookup yields CDR1 SGHDN and CDR2 FVKESK. V lost 0 bases to trimming and J lost 9 bases, with 16 bases between them. The CDR3 coding sequence is TGTGCCAGCAGCCAAGAGGCGTGGGGGGAAGGCACGCAGTATTTT. Translation gives CASSQEAWGEGTQYF.

This rearrangement joins TRBV7-7 to TRBJ2-3, with TRBD2 as a possible D gene (6 bases). This CDR3 region has 14 residues. V lost 3 bases and J 8 bases, leaving 15 bases between the germline ends. Germline V lookup: CDR1 SSHAT, CDR2 FNYEAQ (reference sequence). CDR3 in DNA: TGTGCCAGCAGCTTCACGACCTCTAGCGCTACGCAGTATTTT. Translated: CASSFTTSSATQYF.

J is TRBJ2-7 and V is TRBV5-1, with a possible D match to TRBD2 (5 bases). V was trimmed by 5 bases and J by 0 bases, leaving 12 bases between them. The CDR3 is 14 amino acids. Germline assignment: CDR1 SGHRS and CDR2 YFSETQ. CDR3 nucleotides: TGCGCCAGCAGGGGAGAGGCGAGCTCCTACGAGCAGTACTTC. This translates into CASRGEASSYEQYF.

The chain has TRBV5-1 and TRBJ2-7; no firm D call. V lost 3 bases and J lost 7, with 11 bases in between. This CDR3 region has 12 residues. Looked up from germline, CDR1 is SGHRS and CDR2 is YFSETQ. The CDR3 sequence: CASSCPDGEQYF. CDR3 DNA sequence: TGCGCCAGCAGCTGCCCGGATGGAGAGCAGTACTTC.

The chain combines TRBV6-2 or TRBV6-3 with TRBJ2-3; D is possibly TRBD2 (5 bases). V lost 0 bases to trimming and J lost 2 bases, with 18 bases between them. This CDR3 is built from 18 residues. The germline CDR1 and CDR2 sequences are MNHEY and SVGEGT. CDR3 amino acids: CASSYSKGDRADTDTQYF. In DNA form, the CDR3 reads TGTGCCAGCAGTTACTCGAAGGGAGATCGGGCAGACACAGATACGCAGTATTTT.

This clonotype occurred a few times. CDR3 sequence: CASSQDGAPRQYF. CDR3 DNA sequence: TGTGCCAGCAGCCAAGATGGGGCCCCACGGCAGTATTTT. The rearrangement uses TRBV4-2 and TRBJ2-3, with a possible D match to TRBD1 (5 bases). V lost 0 bases, J lost 11 bases, and 12 bases lay in between. Germline assignment: CDR1 LGHNA and CDR2 YNFKEQ. CDR3 length: 13 amino acids.

The chain links TRBV7-6 to TRBJ2-3; 8 bases line up with TRBD2. The CDR3 loop spans 17 amino acids. CDR1 is SGHVS and CDR2 is FNYEAQ in the germline V gene. V lost 4 bases and J lost 3; bases outside the gene matches: 12. CDR3 residues: CASSWGGVAGSTDTQYF. CDR3 coding DNA: TGTGCCAGCAGCTGGGGGGGGGTAGCGGGATCTACAGATACGCAGTATTTT.

This rearrangement joins TRBV18 to TRBJ2-2; 8 bases are shared with TRBD1. The CDR3 contains 15 residues. The V and J ends lost 3 bases and 5 bases, in that order; junction bases with no gene match: 5. In germline, CDR1 is KGHSH, CDR2 LQKENI. CDR3 loop: CASSPGQGWTGELFF. The CDR3 DNA reads as TGTGCCAGCTCACCTGGACAGGGCTGGACCGGGGAGCTGTTTTTT.

The chain uses TRBV3-1 and TRBJ2-4, with D unclear. The CDR3 consists of 14 residues. Germline V gives CDR1 LGHDT, CDR2 YNNKEL (reference sequence). V gave up 0 bases and J gave up 13 bases, with 16 bases separating them. CDR3 coding DNA: TGTGCCAGCAGCCAAGACGGCGGTGGATACCAGCAGTACTTC. Its translation is CASSQDGGGYQQYF. Using reference TRBV3-1 and TRBJ2-4 for the parts outside the CDR3, the full variable domain is DTAVSQTPKYLVTQMGNDKSIKCEQNLGHDTMYWYKQDSKKFLKIMFSYNNKELIINETVPNRFSPKSPDKAHLNLHINSLELGDSAVYFCASSQDGGGYQQYFGAGTRLSVL.

Worth noting for this clonotype: Given a much more abundant clone one base away, this may be a read error. The V call is TRBV29-1, the J call TRBJ2-2; D call uncertain. The CDR3 is 16 amino acids. Trimming took 4 bases from V and 1 from J, leaving 16 bases between them. Germline CDR1 SQVTM, CDR2 ANQGSEA. The CDR3, as DNA: TGCAGCGTTGTTTGGTCGGGTGGCGGGAACACCGGGGAGCTGTTTTTT. As protein: CSVVWSGGGNTGELFF.

This clonotype was seen ten or more times. V is TRBV28 and J is TRBJ2-7, with 8 bases fitting TRBD2. CDR1 MDHEN and CDR2 SYDVKM come from the germline V gene. The CDR3 totals 15 residues. Unmatched junction bases numbered 9, after V lost 1 base and J lost 7 bases. This CDR3 reads CASSLLAGTYREQYF. CDR3 DNA sequence: TGTGCCAGCAGTTTATTAGCGGGGACCTATAGGGAGCAGTACTTC.

This clonotype was seen repeatedly, ten times or more. The chain joins TRBV20-1 to TRBJ1-2; D gene uncertain. Germline values: CDR1 DFQATT, CDR2 SNEGSKA (reference sequence). This CDR3 region has 14 residues. V was clipped by 5 bases and J by 3 bases, with 16 bases between them. The CDR3 DNA follows: TGCAGTGCTCCATGGGCGGGGAGGGACTATGGCTACACCTTC. Translated, it gives CSAPWAGRDYGYTF.

This clonotype was observed a few times. With a much larger clone just one base away, this may be a read error. The chain recombines TRBV24-1 with TRBJ2-7, with TRBD2 identical over 16 bases. This CDR3 comprises 17 residues. Looked up from germline, CDR1 is KGHDR and CDR2 is SFDVKD. After removal of 3 bases from V and 7 bases from J, the junction contained 8 bases not matched to a gene. CDR3 sequence reads: CATSDTGTSGRVDEQYF. The CDR3 DNA reads as TGTGCCACCAGTGATACTGGGACTAGCGGGAGGGTCGATGAGCAGTACTTC.

Only a few counts were recorded for this clonotype. V and J are TRBV9 and TRBJ2-5; D is ambiguous. Germline lookup yields CDR1 SGDLS and CDR2 YYNGEE. The CDR3 sequence is 15 residues long. Trimming removed 4 bases from V and 11 bases from J, with 24 bases in between. The CDR3 reads CASSNTPSVGGEQYF. The CDR3 DNA reads as TGTGCCAGCAGCAACACTCCTTCCGTTGGTGGTGAGCAGTACTTC.

The rearrangement uses TRBV7-3 and TRBJ2-7; 7 positions agree with TRBD1. The CDR3 has 15 amino acids. From germline, CDR1 is SGHTA and CDR2 FQGTGA. Unmatched junction bases numbered 9, after V lost 2 bases and J lost 5 bases. The CDR3 DNA is TGTGCCAGCAGCTTAGGGCCCAGGGACAGCGACGAGCAGTACTTC. Protein: CASSLGPRDSDEQYF.

This chain uses TRBV29-1 with TRBJ1-1, with 10 nucleotides matching TRBD1. Germline V lookup: CDR1 SQVTM, CDR2 ANQGSEA. V shed 6 bases, J shed 3 bases, and the junction held 10 bases outside the gene matches. CDR3 length equals 15 residues. CDR3 residues: CSVHISGTGDTEAFF. CDR3 in DNA: TGCAGCGTCCATATTTCCGGGACAGGGGACACTGAAGCTTTCTTT.

At least ten counts were recorded for this clonotype. J is TRBJ2-7 and V is TRBV7-2; D gene uncertain. The CDR3 has 11 residues. Per the germline V gene, CDR1 is SGHTA and CDR2 is FQGNSA. Trimming stripped 1 base from V and 6 bases from J, with 4 bases between. CDR3 loop: CASSLVSEQYF. DNA of the CDR3: TGTGCCAGCAGCTTAGTTTCCGAGCAGTACTTC.

In this sample, this clonotype turned up a few times. V is TRBV29-1 and J is TRBJ2-3; D unresolved. Germline V lookup: CDR1 SQVTM, CDR2 ANQGSEA. V shed 7 bases and J shed 0 bases, with 11 bases lying between them. CDR3 length: 13 residues. The CDR3 protein is CSGRRDSTDTQYF. The CDR3, as DNA: TGCAGCGGCCGGCGCGATAGCACAGATACGCAGTATTTT.

V gene TRBV6-4 combines with J gene TRBJ2-3; possibly TRBD1 for D (6 bases). Germline CDR1 and CDR2: MRHNA and SNTAGT. V dropped 3 bases and J dropped 2 bases, with 9 bases sitting between them. This CDR3 has 14 amino acids. This CDR3 reads CASSERGTTDTQYF. CDR3 in DNA: TGTGCCAGCAGTGAAAGGGGGACCACAGATACGCAGTATTTT.

The chain couples TRBV20-1 to TRBJ2-4; D possibly corresponds to TRBD1 (6 bases). Germline V gene lookup returns CDR1 DFQATT and CDR2 SNEGSKA (reference sequence). The ends were cut back, 1 base at V and 3 bases at J, with 10 bases in the middle. This CDR3 is built from 14 residues. The CDR3 spells CSARVWDNKNIQYF. CDR3 nucleotide sequence: TGCAGTGCTAGAGTTTGGGACAACAAAAACATTCAGTACTTC.

J is TRBJ2-1 and V is TRBV5-1; D might be TRBD2 (5 bases). Looked up from germline, CDR1 is SGHRS and CDR2 is YFSETQ. CDR3 length: 15 residues. V shed 0 bases and J shed 7 bases, with 14 bases lying between them. CDR3 DNA: TGCGCCAGCAGCTTGGAACCGGGGATTTTGAATGAGCAGTTCTTC. Amino acids: CASSLEPGILNEQFF.

The V gene is TRBV12-3 or TRBV12-4, the J gene TRBJ1-3, with D possibly being TRBD1 (6 bases). The CDR3 covers 14 residues. Trimming shortened V by 1 base and J by 6 bases, and 10 bases separated the two germline ends. The CDR3 DNA sequence: TGTGCCAGCAGTTTAGGAGGGGGGGAAAACACCATATATTTT. Amino acid sequence: CASSLGGGENTIYF.